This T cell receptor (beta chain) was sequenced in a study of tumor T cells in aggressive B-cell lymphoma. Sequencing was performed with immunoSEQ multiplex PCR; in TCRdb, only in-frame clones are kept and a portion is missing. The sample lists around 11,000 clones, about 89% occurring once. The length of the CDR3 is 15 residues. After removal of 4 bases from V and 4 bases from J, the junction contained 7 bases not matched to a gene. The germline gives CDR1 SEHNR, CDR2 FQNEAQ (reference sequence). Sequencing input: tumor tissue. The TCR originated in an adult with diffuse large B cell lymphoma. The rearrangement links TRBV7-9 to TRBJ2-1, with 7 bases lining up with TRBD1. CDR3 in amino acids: CASSYRQGTYNEQFF. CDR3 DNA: TGTGCCAGCAGCTACCGACAGGGCACTTACAATGAGCAGTTCTTC.